The 10 T cell receptor beta chains below come from one sample, sequenced in a study of blood T cell repertoires in COVID-19. Some clones are missing from TCRdb's copy, which holds only in-frame ones; the method was immunoSEQ multiplex PCR. Here the sample spans about 300,000 clones, around 88% being singletons. Sequenced input: peripheral blood. Receptor source: a woman younger than 45 with COVID-19, enrolled during active disease.

The J gene is TRBJ2-3, the V gene TRBV7-2; D unresolved. V lost 1 base, J lost 7 bases, and 9 bases lay in between. CDR3 size: 13 residues. The germline V gene encodes CDR1 SGHTA and CDR2 FQGNSA. The CDR3 loop reads CASSLGGRYTQYF. DNA for the CDR3: TGTGCCAGCAGCTTAGGTGGCCGCTATACGCAGTATTTT.

The chain recombines TRBV6-2 or TRBV6-3 with TRBJ2-1, with TRBD2 matching 13 bases. From germline, CDR1 is MNHEY and CDR2 SVGEGT. V lost 6 bases, J lost 3 bases, and 8 bases stayed unmatched. The CDR3 sequence is 17 residues long. The CDR3 loop is CASSRGLAGHLYNEQFF. The CDR3 DNA follows: TGTGCCAGCAGCCGGGGACTAGCGGGGCACCTCTACAATGAGCAGTTCTTC.

Here the CDR3 reads CASSPSRGSYGYTF. In DNA, the CDR3 is TGTGCCAGCAGCCCGAGCAGGGGAAGCTATGGCTACACCTTC. This chain connects TRBV4-2 to TRBJ1-2; D perhaps matches TRBD1 (6 bases). Deletions cut 4 bases from V and 4 bases from J, with 13 bases between. Germline CDR1 reads LGHNA; CDR2 reads YNFKEQ. The CDR3 consists of 14 residues.

This chain joins TRBV6-5 and TRBJ2-7, with TRBD1 as a possible D gene (6 bases). Trimming took 2 bases from V and 0 from J, leaving 14 bases between them. The CDR3 is 16 residues long. Per the germline V gene, CDR1 is MNHEY and CDR2 is SVGAGI. Written as DNA, the CDR3 is TGTGCCAGCAGTTACAAGGCAGGGGTTAACTCCTACGAGCAGTACTTC. Its protein is CASSYKAGVNSYEQYF.

The chain carries TRBV6-6 and TRBJ1-5; possible D gene TRBD1, 6 bases. Trimming pared 8 bases from V and 4 bases from J, leaving 12 bases between. CDR1 and CDR2 (germline): MNHNY, SVGAGI (reference sequence). The CDR3 extends over 13 amino acids. The CDR3 sequence: CASVDSPNQPQHF. DNA for the CDR3: TGTGCCAGCGTGGACAGCCCAAATCAGCCCCAGCATTTT.

The chain couples TRBV7-2 to TRBJ1-2; maybe TRBD1 (5 bases). The CDR3 contains 17 residues. Trimming left V 8 bases short and J 3 bases short, with 25 bases between. In germline, CDR1 is SGHTA, CDR2 FQGNSA. CDR3 sequence reads: CASFISGQGRAYYGYTF. The CDR3 DNA sequence: TGTGCCAGCTTCATTAGCGGGCAGGGAAGGGCTTACTATGGCTACACCTTC.

The chain has TRBV6-6 and TRBJ1-4, with 7 bases identical to TRBD1. The length of the CDR3 is 14 residues. The trim removed 4 bases at V and 5 bases at J, leaving 4 bases unmatched. In germline, CDR1 is MNHNY, CDR2 SVGAGI (reference sequence). CDR3 region: CASSWGQRNEKLFF. CDR3 sequence (DNA): TGTGCCAGCAGTTGGGGACAGAGAAATGAAAAACTGTTTTTT.

The gene calls are TRBV6-5 and TRBJ2-3, with a possible D match to TRBD1 (6 bases). Germline CDR1 is MNHEY and CDR2 is SVGAGI. The CDR3 totals 15 residues. The V end was cut by 7 bases, the J end by 0 bases, with 14 bases between. The CDR3 here is CASTRTETSTDTQYF. DNA for the CDR3: TGTGCCAGCACGCGGACAGAAACTAGCACAGATACGCAGTATTTT.

The genes are TRBV2 and TRBJ1-1; D ambiguous. V lost 10 bases and J lost 2, with 14 bases in between. The CDR3 has 13 residues. Germline V gene data show CDR1 as SNHLY and CDR2 as FYNNEI. CDR3 loop: CATSKTLNTEAFF. The CDR3 bases are TGTGCCACCTCAAAGACTCTTAACACTGAAGCTTTCTTT. The whole variable domain, remainder taken from reference TRBV2 and TRBJ1-1, is EPEVTQTPSHQVTQMGQEVILRCVPISNHLYFYWYRQILGQKVEFLVSFYNNEISEKSEIFDDQFSVERPDGSNFTLKIRSTKLEDSAMYFCATSKTLNTEAFFGQGTRLTVV.

The chain carries TRBV29-1 and TRBJ1-5; D is possibly TRBD1 (5 bases). Germline V gene lookup returns CDR1 SQVTM and CDR2 ANQGSEA. Trimming removed 6 bases from V and 9 bases from J, with 18 bases in between. The CDR3 is 13 amino acids. The CDR3 protein is CSVASGVGGPQHF. The CDR3 DNA follows: TGCAGCGTCGCGAGTGGGGTGGGGGGGCCCCAGCATTTT. Together with reference TRBV29-1 and TRBJ1-5, the CDR3 gives the full variable domain: SAVISQKPSRDICQRGTSLTIQCQVDSQVTMMFWYRQQPGQSLTLIATANQGSEATYESGFVIDKFPISRPNLTFSTLTVSNMSPEDSSIYLCSVASGVGGPQHFGDGTRLSIL.